This T cell receptor (beta chain) was identified in a study of pediatric ulcerative colitis. General study results and limits: Substantially fewer templates came from a couple of patients' blood samples. Rectal repertoires separated controls, mild-moderate and acute severe colitis.

The CDR3 has 13 amino acids. Germline lookup yields CDR1 MNHEY and CDR2 SMNVEV (reference sequence). The ends were cut back, 6 bases at V and 6 bases at J, with 15 bases in the middle. About this clone: Antigen unknown.

One to two pinch biopsies were taken from the rectum during colonoscopy. The diagnostic colonoscopy in ulcerative colitis patients preceded any immunosuppressive treatment. Using immunoSEQ multiplex PCR, the repertoire was profiled, and TCRdb retains in-frame clones only, with some absent. The table includes about 36,000 clones, 55% to 85% detected once. The clonotype originates from a boy aged 5-17 years with moderate ulcerative colitis. Material: gut tissue. The J gene is TRBJ2-7, the V gene TRBV27, with D hard to call. This chain's CDR3 is CASRPGVVREQYF. The DNA of the CDR3 is TGTGCCAGCAGGCCTGGGGTAGTTCGCGAGCAGTACTTC.